The 6 T cell receptor beta chains presented below share a single source sample, sequenced in a study of graft-versus-host responses after intestinal transplantation. Some clones are missing from TCRdb's copy, which holds only in-frame ones; the method was immunoSEQ multiplex PCR. The profile shows about 24,000 clones, 35% to 50% of them singletons. The sample was alloreactive CD4+ T cells from a mixed lymphocyte reaction culture, taken before intestinal transplant. The subset here: CFSE-low proliferating T cells sorted from approximately 6-day pre-transplant mixed lymphocyte reaction (GvH or HvG direction). The receptors were sampled from a human patient who received an intestinal transplant.

The rearrangement joins TRBV6-6 to TRBJ2-5; the D gene is possibly TRBD1 (5 bases). The J call could be wrong; TRBJ2-7 is a better fit for the DNA end. The CDR3 spans 15 residues. The germline gives CDR1 MNHNY, CDR2 SVGAGI (reference sequence). CDR3 region: CASSSATGLFHEQYF. The DNA for the CDR3 is TGTGCCAGCAGTTCGGCCACAGGCCTATTCCACGAGCAGTACTTC.

The rearrangement uses TRBV7-2 and TRBJ1-1; D gene unclear. CDR3 length: 15 residues. CDR1 and CDR2 from the germline V gene are SGHTA and FQGNSA. V was cut by 1 base and J by 1 base, with 10 bases left in between. The CDR3 coding sequence is TGTGCCAGCAGCTTAGAAAATTGGGCGAACACTGAAGCTTTCTTT. Translation: CASSLENWANTEAFF. Drawing the rest from reference TRBV7-2 and TRBJ1-1, the complete variable domain is GAGVSQSPSNKVTEKGKDVELRCDPISGHTALYWYRQSLGQGLEFLIYFQGNSAPDKSGLPSDRFSAERTGGSVSTLTIQRTQQEDSAVYLCASSLENWANTEAFFGQGTRLTVV.

The DNA for the CDR3 is TGTGCCTGGAGTTCGGGTTACGAGCAGTACTTC. Protein product: CAWSSGYEQYF. The chain joins TRBV30 to TRBJ2-7; D ambiguous. Germline loops: CDR1 GTSNPN, CDR2 SVGIG (reference sequence). There are 11 residues in the CDR3. Trimming took 2 bases from V and 4 from J, leaving 6 bases between them.

The chain employs TRBV9 and TRBJ1-2; D is unclear. V gave up 5 bases and J gave up 2 bases, with 10 bases separating them. Germline V CDR1 and CDR2: SGDLS, YYNGEE. This CDR3 is built from 13 residues. Here the CDR3 DNA reads TGTGCCAGCAGAGCAGCGGCAAACTATGGCTACACCTTC. This sequence encodes CASRAAANYGYTF.

The V call is TRBV19, the J call TRBJ1-6; 10 bases line up with TRBD1. Germline V gene sequence: CDR1 LNHDA, CDR2 SQIVND (reference sequence). The CDR3 is made up of 14 amino acids. J gave up 9 bases and V 5 bases, and 4 bases lay outside the gene matches. CDR3 residues: CASSGTGDLSPLHF. CDR3 DNA sequence: TGTGCCAGTAGTGGGACAGGGGATCTTTCACCCCTCCACTTT.

About this clone: The sample holds other DNA sequences that translate to the same CDR3. V and J are TRBV20-1 and TRBJ2-7; D remains unclear. The CDR3 totals 11 residues. V was clipped by 1 base and J by 2 bases, with 3 bases between them. Looked up from germline, CDR1 is DFQATT and CDR2 is SNEGSKA (reference sequence). The CDR3 reads CSARGAYEQYF. In DNA form, the CDR3 reads TGCAGTGCTAGAGGAGCCTACGAGCAGTACTTC.